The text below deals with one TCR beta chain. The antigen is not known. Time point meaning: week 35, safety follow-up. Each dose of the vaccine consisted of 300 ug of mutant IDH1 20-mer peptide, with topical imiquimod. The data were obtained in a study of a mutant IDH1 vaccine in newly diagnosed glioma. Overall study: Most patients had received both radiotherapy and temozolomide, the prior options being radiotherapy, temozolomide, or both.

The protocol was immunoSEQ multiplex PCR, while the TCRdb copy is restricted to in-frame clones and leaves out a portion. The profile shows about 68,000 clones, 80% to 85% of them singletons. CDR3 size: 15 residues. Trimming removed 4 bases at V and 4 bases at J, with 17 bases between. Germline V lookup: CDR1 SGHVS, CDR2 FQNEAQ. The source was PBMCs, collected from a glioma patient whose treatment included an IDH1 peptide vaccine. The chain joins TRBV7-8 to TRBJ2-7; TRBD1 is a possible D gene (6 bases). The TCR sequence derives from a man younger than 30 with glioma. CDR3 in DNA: TGTGCCAGCAGCTATAACAGGGCGGCGTCGTACGAGCAGTACTTC. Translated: CASSYNRAASYEQYF.